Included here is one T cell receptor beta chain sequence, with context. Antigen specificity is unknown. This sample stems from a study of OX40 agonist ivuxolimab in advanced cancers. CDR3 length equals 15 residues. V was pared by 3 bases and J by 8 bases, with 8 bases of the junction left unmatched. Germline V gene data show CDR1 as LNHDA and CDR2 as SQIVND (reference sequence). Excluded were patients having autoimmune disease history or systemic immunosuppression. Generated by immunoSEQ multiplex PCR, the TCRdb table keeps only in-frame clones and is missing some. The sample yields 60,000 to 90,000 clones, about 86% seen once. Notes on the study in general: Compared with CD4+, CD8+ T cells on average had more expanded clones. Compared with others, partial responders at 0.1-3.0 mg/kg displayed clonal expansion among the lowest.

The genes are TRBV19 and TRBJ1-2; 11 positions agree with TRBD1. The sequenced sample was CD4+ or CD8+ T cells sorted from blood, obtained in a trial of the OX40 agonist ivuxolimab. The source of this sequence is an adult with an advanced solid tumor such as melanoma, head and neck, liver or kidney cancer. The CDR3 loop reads CASSIGGQGAGGYTF. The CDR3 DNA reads TGTGCCAGTAGTATCGGTGGACAGGGGGCAGGAGGCTACACCTTC.